This T cell receptor (beta chain) was obtained from a study of shared clonotypes between healthy human individuals. Findings and caveats of the study: As a rule, naive subsets had a larger estimated richness than memory subsets.

The naive CD8 fraction comprised CD45RO-negative cells positively selected for CCR7 and excluded terminally differentiated effector memory CD45RA+ cells. CDR3 length equals 13 residues. Between the trimmed V and J ends, which lost 3 bases and 6 bases, there was a span of 9 bases. Germline loops: CDR1 LGHNT, CDR2 FRNRAP. In regard to this clone: The target antigen is unknown.

The material for each subset, its genomic DNA, was split evenly across several immunoSEQ plates. This table comes from immunoSEQ multiplex PCR, and its TCRdb copy is limited to in-frame clones, with some not included. The table includes 2 million or so clones, about 95% detected once. Source material: naive CD8+ T cells sorted from blood. This chain connects TRBV12-5 to TRBJ2-1, with D unresolved. This sequence originates from a man between 18 and 35 years old in good health. The CDR3 region is CASGFGLGNEQFF. The CDR3 nucleotides read TGTGCTAGTGGTTTTGGTCTTGGCAATGAGCAGTTCTTC.